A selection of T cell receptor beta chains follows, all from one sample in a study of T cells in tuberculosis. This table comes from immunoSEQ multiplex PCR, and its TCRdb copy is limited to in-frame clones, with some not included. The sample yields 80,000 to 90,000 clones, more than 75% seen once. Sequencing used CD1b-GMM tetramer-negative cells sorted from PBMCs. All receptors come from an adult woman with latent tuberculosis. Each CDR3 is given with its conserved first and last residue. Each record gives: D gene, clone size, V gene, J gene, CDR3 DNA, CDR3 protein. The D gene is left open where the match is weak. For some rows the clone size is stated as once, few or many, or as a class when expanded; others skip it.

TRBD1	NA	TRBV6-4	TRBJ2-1	TGTGCCAGCAGTGACTCGGGGACAGGGGATACCAATGAGCAGTTCTTC	CASSDSGTGDTNEQFF
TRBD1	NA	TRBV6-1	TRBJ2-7	TGTGCCAGCAGGGGACAGGTTAGTTACGAGCAGTACTTC	CASRGQVSYEQYF
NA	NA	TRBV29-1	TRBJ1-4	TGCAGCGTTGTGGGGGCAGCAACTAATGAAAAACTGTTTTTT	CSVVGAATNEKLFF
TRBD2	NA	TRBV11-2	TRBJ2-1	TGTGCCAGCAGCTTAGAGGGTAGCGGGGGGGCTTATGAGCAGTTCTTC	CASSLEGSGGAYEQFF
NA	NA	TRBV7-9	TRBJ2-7	TGTGCCAGCAGCCCGACAGGGCGCATGGGGGGCGAGCAGTACTTC	CASSPTGRMGGEQYF
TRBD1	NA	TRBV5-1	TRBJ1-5	TGCGCCAGCAGCTTGTTGGGACAGAGCAATCAGCCCCAGCATTTT	CASSLLGQSNQPQHF
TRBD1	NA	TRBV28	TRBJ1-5	TGTGCCAGCAGTCCCCGGGACAGCTATGTAACGAGAGCCCAGCATTTT	CASSPRDSYVTRAQHF
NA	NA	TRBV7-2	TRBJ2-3	TGTGCCAGCAGCTTAGCGGGGGGGCAAGATACGCAGTATTTT	CASSLAGGQDTQYF
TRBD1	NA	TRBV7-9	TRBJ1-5	TGTGCCAGCAGCGCAGGGACAGGGGGTGGCCAGCCCCAGCATTTT	CASSAGTGGGQPQHF
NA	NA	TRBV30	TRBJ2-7	TGTGCCTGGAGTGTATCGGGTATTTTATACGAGCAGTACTTC	CAWSVSGILYEQYF
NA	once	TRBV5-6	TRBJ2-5	TGTGCCAGCAGCTTGGCAGGGAGGGGGCAAGAGACCCAGTACTTC	CASSLAGRGQETQYF
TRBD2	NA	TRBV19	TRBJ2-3	TGTGCCAGTAGTTGGAGTGGCGGGGCGGGGGGGAGCACAGATACGCAGTATTTT	CASSWSGGAGGSTDTQYF
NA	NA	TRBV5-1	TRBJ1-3	TGCGCCAGCAGCACCAACAGGGAGAGGGCTGGAAACACCATATATTTT	CASSTNRERAGNTIYF
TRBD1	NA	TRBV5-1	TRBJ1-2	TGCGCCAGCAGCATCAGACAGGGGGCCTCCTATGGCTACACCTTC	CASSIRQGASYGYTF
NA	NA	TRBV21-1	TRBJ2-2	TGTGCCAGCAGCAAAGTCAACAGGGGGGACACCGGGGAGCTGTTTTTT	CASSKVNRGDTGELFF
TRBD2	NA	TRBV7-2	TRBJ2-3	TGTGCCAGCAGCTTAGGTAGTAGCGGGGGAAGCACAGATACGCAGTATTTT	CASSLGSSGGSTDTQYF
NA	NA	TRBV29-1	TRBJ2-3	TGCAGCATTCAACAGGGTCTCGGCACAGATACGCAGTATTTT	CSIQQGLGTDTQYF
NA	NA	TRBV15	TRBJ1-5	TGTGCCACCAGCCTAAACAGGGTCAATCAGCCCCAGCATTTT	CATSLNRVNQPQHF
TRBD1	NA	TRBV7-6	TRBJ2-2	TGTGCCAGCAGCCACGGACAGGGTGTGGTTGACACCGGGGAGCTGTTTTTT	CASSHGQGVVDTGELFF
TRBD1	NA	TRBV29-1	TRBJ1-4	TGCAGCGTGCGACAGGGTTCTAATGAAAAACTGTTTTTT	CSVRQGSNEKLFF
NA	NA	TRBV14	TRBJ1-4	TGTGCCAGCAGGCCAGGGAAGGCTGCAACTAATGAAAAACTGTTTTTT	CASRPGKAATNEKLFF
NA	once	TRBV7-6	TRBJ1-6	TGTGCCAGCAGCTTACGAGGGAGTTCACCCCTCCACTTT	CASSLRGSSPLHF
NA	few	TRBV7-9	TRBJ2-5	TGTGCCAGCAGCTTAGAAACTTTCTTACGGGTCCAAGAGACCCAGTACTTC	CASSLETFLRVQETQYF
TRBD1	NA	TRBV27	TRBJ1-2	TGTGCCAGCAGTTTCTCTAGACAGGGGGCTAATGGCTACACCTTC	CASSFSRQGANGYTF
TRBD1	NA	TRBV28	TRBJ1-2	TGTGCCACCGGACAGGGGACCCACTATGGCTACACCTTC	CATGQGTHYGYTF
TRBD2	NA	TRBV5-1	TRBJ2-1	TGCGCCAGCAGCCCGACTAGCGGGGGTTACAATGAGCAGTTCTTC	CASSPTSGGYNEQFF
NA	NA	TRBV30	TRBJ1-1	TGTGCCAGAAGTGGAGACAGATTTGAAGCTTTCTTT	CARSGDRFEAFF
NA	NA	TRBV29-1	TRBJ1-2	TGCAGCGTTTTGGACGGGATGGGGGGGGGCTACACCTTC	CSVLDGMGGGYTF
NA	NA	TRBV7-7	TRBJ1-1	TGTGCTAGCAGCCCCAGTATGAACACTGAAGCTTTCTTT	CASSPSMNTEAFF
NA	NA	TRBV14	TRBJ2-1	TGTGCCAGCAGCCAATCGTACAATGAGCAGTTCTTC	CASSQSYNEQFF
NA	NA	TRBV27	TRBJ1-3	TGTGCCAGCAGCTCCCACGGCTCTGGAAACACCATATATTTT	CASSSHGSGNTIYF
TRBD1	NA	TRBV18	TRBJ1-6	TGTGCCAGCTCACCTCCGGGACAGGGTTCACCCCTCCACTTT	CASSPPGQGSPLHF
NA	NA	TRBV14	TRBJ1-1	TGTGCCAGCAGCCAACCCCCTTACAGACCACCTATGAACACTGAAGCTTTCTTT	CASSQPPYRPPMNTEAFF
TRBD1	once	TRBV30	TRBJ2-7	TGTGCCTGGAGTGTACAGGGGGCGATTGAGCAGTACTTC	CAWSVQGAIEQYF
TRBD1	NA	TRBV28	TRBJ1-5	TGTGCCAGCAGCAACGGACAGGGTAGCCAGCCCCAGCATTTT	CASSNGQGSQPQHF
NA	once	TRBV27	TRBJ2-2	TGTGCCAGCTCCAGGGCCGGCGGGGAGCTGTTTTTT	CASSRAGGELFF
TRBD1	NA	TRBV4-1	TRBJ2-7	TGCGCCAGCAGCCAAGACATCACCGGGACAGCTTACGAGCAGTACTTC	CASSQDITGTAYEQYF
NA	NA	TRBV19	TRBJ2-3	TGTGCCAGTAGTGCAGGGGTCCCCACAGATACGCAGTATTTT	CASSAGVPTDTQYF
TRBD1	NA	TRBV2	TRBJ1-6	TGTGCCAGCACAGGGACAGGGGCTTCACCCCTCCACTTT	CASTGTGASPLHF
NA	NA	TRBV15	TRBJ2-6	TGTGCCACCAGCAGAGACACAGGGCGAGGGGCCAACGTCCTGACTTTC	CATSRDTGRGANVLTF
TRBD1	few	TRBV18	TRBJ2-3	TGTGCCAGCTGGGGGACAGGGGGGACGGATACGCAGTATTTT	CASWGTGGTDTQYF
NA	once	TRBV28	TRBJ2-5	TGTGCCAGCAGCCTCGGGACACACCAAGAGACCCAGTACTTC	CASSLGTHQETQYF